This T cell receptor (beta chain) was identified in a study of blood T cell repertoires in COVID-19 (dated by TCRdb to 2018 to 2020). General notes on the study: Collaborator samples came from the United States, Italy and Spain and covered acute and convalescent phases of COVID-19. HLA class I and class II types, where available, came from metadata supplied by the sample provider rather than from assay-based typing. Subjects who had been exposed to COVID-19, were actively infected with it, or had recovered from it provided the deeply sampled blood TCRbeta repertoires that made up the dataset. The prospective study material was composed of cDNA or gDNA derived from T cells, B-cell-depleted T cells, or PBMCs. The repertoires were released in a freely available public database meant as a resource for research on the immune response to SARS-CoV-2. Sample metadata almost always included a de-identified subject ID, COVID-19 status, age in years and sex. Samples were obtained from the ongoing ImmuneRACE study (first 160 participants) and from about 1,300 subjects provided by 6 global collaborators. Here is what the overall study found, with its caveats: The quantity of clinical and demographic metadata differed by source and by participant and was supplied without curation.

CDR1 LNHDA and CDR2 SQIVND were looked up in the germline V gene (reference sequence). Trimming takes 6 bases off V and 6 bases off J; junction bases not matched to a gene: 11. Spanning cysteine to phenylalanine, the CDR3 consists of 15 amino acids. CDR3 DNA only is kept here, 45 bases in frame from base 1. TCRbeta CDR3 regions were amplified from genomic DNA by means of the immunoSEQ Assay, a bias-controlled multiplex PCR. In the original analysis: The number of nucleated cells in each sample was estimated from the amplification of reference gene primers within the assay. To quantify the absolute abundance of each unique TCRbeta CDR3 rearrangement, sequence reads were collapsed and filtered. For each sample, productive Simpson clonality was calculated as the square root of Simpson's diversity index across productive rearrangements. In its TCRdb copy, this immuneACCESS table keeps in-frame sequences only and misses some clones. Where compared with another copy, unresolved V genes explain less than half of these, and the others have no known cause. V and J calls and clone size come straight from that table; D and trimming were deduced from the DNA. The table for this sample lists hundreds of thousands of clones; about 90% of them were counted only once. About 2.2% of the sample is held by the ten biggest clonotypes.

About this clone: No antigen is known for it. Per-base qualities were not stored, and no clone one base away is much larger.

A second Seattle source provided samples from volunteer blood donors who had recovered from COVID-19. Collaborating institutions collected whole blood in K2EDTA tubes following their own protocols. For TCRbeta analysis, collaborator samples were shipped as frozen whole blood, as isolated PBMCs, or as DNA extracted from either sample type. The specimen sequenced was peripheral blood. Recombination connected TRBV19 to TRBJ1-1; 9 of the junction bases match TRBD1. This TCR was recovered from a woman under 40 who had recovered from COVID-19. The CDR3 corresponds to CASRPRTGERSEAFF. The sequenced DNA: TGTGCCAGTAGACCACGGACAGGGGAAAGGTCTGAAGCTTTCTTT. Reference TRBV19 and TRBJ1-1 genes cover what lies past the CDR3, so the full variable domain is DGGITQSPKYLFRKEGQNVTLSCEQNLNHDAMYWYRQDPGQGLRLIYYSQIVNDFQKGDIAEGYSVSREKKESFPLTVTSAQKNPTAFYLCASRPRTGERSEAFFGQGTRLTVV.